The 22 T cell receptor beta chains listed next were all sequenced from one sample in a study of circulating CD8 cells and anti-PD-1 response in melanoma. Live CD3+CD8+TCRalphabeta+ cells were sorted into four subsets by PD-1 and/or TIGIT. Using around 14 ng of total RNA, TCR libraries were made with the QIAseq Immune Repertoire TCR panel. TCRdb redid the calling of the reads with MiXCR, one entry per CDR3 protein. The data contain under 150 distinct CDR3 sequences, about 9% of them singletons. Specimen: CD8+ T cells from PBMCs, collected at baseline or after one month of anti-PD-1 therapy (not recorded which). The receptor set was obtained from a human donor with melanoma.

This clonotype is medium-sized in the sample. V is TRBV23-1 and J is TRBJ2-3; weak D call: TRBD1 (6 bases). TRBV23-1 is sorted into the ORF group, with uncertain function. Trimming stripped 0 bases from V and 2 bases from J, with 12 bases between. The CDR3 runs to 16 residues. Written as DNA, the CDR3 is TGCGCCAGCAGTCAATCGCCACAGGGACCCACAGATACGCAGTATTTT. This encodes CASSQSPQGPTDTQYF.

This clonotype is large by share. The chain links TRBV7-2 to TRBJ1-1; D not resolved. The CDR3 covers 14 residues. CDR1 is SGHTA, CDR2 FQGNSA, per germline. Trimming removed 4 bases from V and 1 base from J, with 10 bases in between. For the CDR3, the DNA is TGTGCCAGCAGCTCCTCTCCTCAGAACACTGAAGCTTTCTTT. It specifies CASSSSPQNTEAFF.

This clonotype was detected only a few times. The chain carries TRBV28 and TRBJ1-5; D unresolved. Germline CDR1 and CDR2: MDHEN and SYDVKM. This CDR3 region has 15 residues. V was cut by 0 bases and J by 0 bases, with 6 bases left in between. The chain's CDR3 is CASSLWRHSNQPQHF. CDR3 DNA: TGTGCCAGCAGTTTATGGCGACATAGCAATCAGCCCCAGCATTTT.

This clonotype qualifies as large. The CDR3 region is CASSGGSPYEQYF. Written as DNA, the CDR3 is TGTGCCAGCAGTGGCGGATCCCCCTACGAGCAGTACTTC. This sequence joins TRBV6-6 and TRBJ2-7; D not certain. Germline CDR1 is MNHNY and CDR2 is SVGAGI (reference sequence). The length of the CDR3 is 13 residues. V lost 5 bases and J lost 2, with 10 bases in between.

Within the sample, this clonotype is large. The chain employs TRBV2 and TRBJ2-1; D tentatively reads TRBD1 or TRBD2 (5 bases each). The V end lost 6 bases, the J end lost 6 bases, and 15 bases lay between the germline ends. CDR3 length: 14 residues. Per the germline V gene, CDR1 is SNHLY and CDR2 is FYNNEI. CDR3 sequence reads: CASSQSEGFNEQFF. CDR3 sequence (DNA): TGTGCCAGCAGCCAGTCCGAGGGGTTCAATGAGCAGTTCTTC.

Within the sample, this clonotype is large. This sequence joins TRBV2 and TRBJ1-4, with D unresolved. Trimming left V 4 bases short and J 7 bases short, with 10 bases between. This CDR3 has 13 residues. Germline values: CDR1 SNHLY, CDR2 FYNNEI. Written as DNA, the CDR3 is TGTGCCAGCAGTGGTGTCCCGGGTGAAAAACTGTTTTTT. It is translated as CASSGVPGEKLFF.

This clonotype is hyperexpanded within its sample. The chain recombines TRBV4-3 with TRBJ1-1; possible D gene TRBD1, 6 bases. Germline V gene data show CDR1 as LGHNA and CDR2 as YSLEER. This CDR3 contains 15 residues. V dropped 2 bases and J dropped 5 bases, with 15 bases sitting between them. CDR3 amino acids: CASSQPRGLTTEAFF. In DNA, the CDR3 is TGCGCCAGCAGCCAACCCAGGGGACTTACTACTGAAGCTTTCTTT.

This clonotype is labeled medium-sized. This rearrangement joins TRBV5-1 to TRBJ2-3; D is possibly TRBD2 (7 bases). Germline V gene sequence: CDR1 SGHRS, CDR2 YFSETQ. This CDR3 has 15 amino acids. V lost 6 bases, J lost 10 bases, and 24 bases lay in between. The CDR3 nucleotides are TGCGCCAGCATGAACCGGGACCCGATCGGGGGGCCGCAGTATTTT. Its translation: CASMNRDPIGGPQYF.

By share, this clonotype counts as large (0.1 to 1%). This chain connects TRBV27 to TRBJ1-2, with 7 bases that match TRBD1. Germline trimming cut 6 bases from V and 0 bases from J; bases unmatched to any gene: 7. There are 15 residues in the CDR3. CDR1 and CDR2 (germline): MNHEY, SMNVEV (reference sequence). In DNA form, the CDR3 reads TGTGCCAGCAGCCACCGGGACAGCACTAACTATGGCTACACCTTC. This gives the protein CASSHRDSTNYGYTF.

In this sample, this clonotype is hyperexpanded. The CDR3 here is CASSQDRAGYNEQFF. The CDR3 bases are TGCGCCAGCAGCCAAGACAGGGCAGGATACAATGAGCAGTTCTTC. The chain joins TRBV4-1 to TRBJ2-1, with a possible D match to TRBD1 (5 bases). The CDR3 length is 15 residues. Germline loops: CDR1 MGHRA, CDR2 YSYEKL. V lost 0 bases, J lost 4 bases, and 10 bases lay in between.

By share, this clonotype ranks as medium-sized (0.01 to 0.1%). CDR3 DNA: TGTGCCAGCAGCAAAGCAGGAAGAGCGGAAGGAGACAGGGGCCGTAAGCACTGCAGTTCACCCCTCCACTTT. As protein: CASSKAGRAEGDRGRKHCSSPLHF. The V and J genes are TRBV21-1 and TRBJ1-6; the DNA was not compared with TRBD1, the D call given in the table. TRBV21-1 is flagged as a pseudogene. This CDR3 region has 24 residues.

A few counts support this clonotype. This rearrangement joins TRBV5-6 to TRBJ1-2; the match to TRBD1 covers 10 bases. This CDR3 contains 15 residues. CDR1 SGHDT and CDR2 YYEEEE come from the germline V gene. Trimming took 0 bases from V and 7 from J; bases not matched to a gene: 6. The CDR3 here is CASSLVGTGAGGYTF. The CDR3 DNA reads TGTGCCAGCAGCTTGGTCGGGACAGGGGCCGGTGGCTACACCTTC. The variable domain in full, completed from reference TRBV5-6 and TRBJ1-2, reads DAGVTQSPTHLIKTRGQQVTLRCSPKSGHDTVSWYQQALGQGPQFIFQYYEEEERQRGNFPDRFSGHQFPNYSSELNVNALLLGDSALYLCASSLVGTGAGGYTFGSGTRLTVV.

The chain employs TRBV19 and TRBJ1-5; TRBD1 is a possible D gene (5 bases). CDR1 LNHDA and CDR2 SQIVND come from the germline V gene (reference sequence). CDR3 length equals 14 residues. The V end was cut by 3 bases, the J end by 6 bases, with 12 bases between. This chain's CDR3 is CASSMGTVSQPQHF. The CDR3 DNA reads as TGTGCCAGTAGTATGGGGACTGTCAGTCAGCCCCAGCATTTT. Drawing the rest from reference TRBV19 and TRBJ1-5, the complete variable domain is DGGITQSPKYLFRKEGQNVTLSCEQNLNHDAMYWYRQDPGQGLRLIYYSQIVNDFQKGDIAEGYSVSREKKESFPLTVTSAQKNPTAFYLCASSMGTVSQPQHFGDGTRLSIL.

This clonotype is classed as large (0.1 to 1%). The gene calls are TRBV6-1 and TRBJ1-1; D is undetermined. Germline V gene sequence: CDR1 MNHNS, CDR2 SASEGT. Trimming pared 6 bases from V and 4 bases from J, leaving 6 bases between. CDR3 length: 11 amino acids. The CDR3: CASRAVTEAFF. DNA of the CDR3: TGTGCCAGCAGAGCCGTCACTGAAGCTTTCTTT.

This clonotype is categorized as large. V gene TRBV20-1 combines with J gene TRBJ2-3, with D perhaps TRBD2 (5 bases). Trimming took off 3 bases at V and 2 bases at J, with 9 bases between the two ends. The CDR3 is 13 residues long. CDR1 and CDR2 (germline): DFQATT, SNEGSKA (reference sequence). In nucleotides, the CDR3 is TGCAGTGCTAGGGGCGGGCCCACAGATACGCAGTATTTT. This translates into CSARGGPTDTQYF.

In this sample, this clonotype is large. Here the CDR3 reads CASAYGLTGELFF. The CDR3 DNA reads TGTGCTAGTGCCTACGGTTTGACCGGGGAGCTGTTTTTT. The V and J genes are TRBV12-5 and TRBJ2-2, with D hard to call. V lost 7 bases, J lost 5 bases, and 11 bases lay in between. CDR1 LGHNT and CDR2 FRNRAP come from the germline V gene. The CDR3 has 13 residues.

Within the sample, this clonotype is large (0.1 to 1%). The CDR3 sequence is CASQGAQMGEQYF. The CDR3 nucleotides are TGTGCCAGCCAGGGGGCCCAAATGGGCGAGCAGTACTTC. This rearrangement joins TRBV19 to TRBJ2-7, with 8 bases matching TRBD1. Germline V gene sequence: CDR1 LNHDA, CDR2 SQIVND (reference sequence). CDR3 size: 13 residues. The V and J ends lost 9 bases and 6 bases, in that order; junction bases with no gene match: 10.

This clonotype is categorized as large. The chain combines TRBV5-6 with TRBJ1-1; maybe TRBD1 (5 bases). The CDR3 extends over 14 amino acids. Trimming pared 0 bases from V and 4 bases from J, leaving 10 bases between. CDR1 SGHDT and CDR2 YYEEEE come from the germline V gene. CDR3 coding DNA: TGTGCCAGCAGCTTGGCACAGGAAGTCACTGAAGCTTTCTTT. Translated, it gives CASSLAQEVTEAFF.

This clonotype is judged large. The chain employs TRBV19 and TRBJ2-1, with a weak D call TRBD2 (6 bases). From germline, CDR1 is LNHDA and CDR2 SQIVND (reference sequence). The CDR3 sequence is 15 residues long. V lost 4 bases and J lost 0, with 10 bases in between. The chain's CDR3 is CASSSSGSSYNEQFF. The CDR3 DNA follows: TGTGCCAGTAGTAGTAGCGGTAGCTCCTACAATGAGCAGTTCTTC.

This clonotype is large in the sample. The chain links TRBV5-4 to TRBJ1-2; D not certain. CDR1 and CDR2 (germline): SGHNT, YYREEE (reference sequence). CDR3 length: 13 residues. V was pared by 4 bases and J by 4 bases, with 11 bases between. The CDR3 DNA reads as TGTGCCAGCAGCCTACACGGGGTCTATGGCTACACCTTC. Translated: CASSLHGVYGYTF. Complete variable domain (other parts from reference TRBV5-4 and TRBJ1-2): ETGVTQSPTHLIKTRGQQVTLRCSSQSGHNTVSWYQQALGQGPQFIFQYYREEENGRGNFPPRFSGLQFPNYSSELNVNALELDDSALYLCASSLHGVYGYTFGSGTRLTVV.

This clonotype counts as large. The CDR3 reads CSARPVTSGVGYEQYF. In DNA, the CDR3 is TGCAGTGCTAGACCAGTCACTAGCGGGGTGGGCTACGAGCAGTACTTC. The genes are TRBV20-1 and TRBJ2-7, with TRBD2 matching over 10 bases. The CDR3 consists of 16 residues. Trimming removed 2 bases from V and 3 bases from J; junction bases left unmatched: 10. Germline V gene lookup returns CDR1 DFQATT and CDR2 SNEGSKA (reference sequence).

By sample fraction, this clonotype is large. The V and J genes are TRBV29-1 and TRBJ2-3; D call uncertain. Per germline, CDR1 SQVTM and CDR2 ANQGSEA. The CDR3 runs to 13 residues. Trimming shortened V by 1 base and J by 3 bases, and 8 bases separated the two germline ends. CDR3 nucleotides: TGCAGCGTTGAAGTTGGACCTACAGATACGCAGTATTTT. Protein product: CSVEVGPTDTQYF.